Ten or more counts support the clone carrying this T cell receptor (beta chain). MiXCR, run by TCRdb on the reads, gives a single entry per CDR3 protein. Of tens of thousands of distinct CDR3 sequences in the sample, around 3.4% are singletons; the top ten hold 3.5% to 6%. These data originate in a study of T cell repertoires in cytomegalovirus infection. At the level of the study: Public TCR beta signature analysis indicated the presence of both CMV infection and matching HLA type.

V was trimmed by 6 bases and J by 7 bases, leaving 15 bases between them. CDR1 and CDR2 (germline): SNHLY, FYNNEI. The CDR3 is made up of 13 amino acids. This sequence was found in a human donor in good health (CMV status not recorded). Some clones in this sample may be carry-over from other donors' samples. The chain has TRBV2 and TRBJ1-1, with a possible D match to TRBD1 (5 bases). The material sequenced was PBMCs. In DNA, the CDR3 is TGTGCCAGCAGGTCCGGGACTAGGGGTGAAGCTTTCTTT. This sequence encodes CASRSGTRGEAFF.